One sample yielded the 15 T cell receptor beta chains listed below, sequenced in a study of immune evolution from preneoplasia to lung adenocarcinoma. TCRdb keeps only in-frame clones here, not all; method: immunoSEQ multiplex PCR. The data hold thousands of clones, with about four fifths observed a single time. The sample comprised FFPE invasive lung adenocarcinoma tissue. These receptor sequences come from a person between 35 and 49 years old with lung adenocarcinoma.

The V and J genes are TRBV7-9 and TRBJ2-6; D gene uncertain. The CDR3 contains 12 residues. Deletions cut 9 bases from V and 1 base from J, with 4 bases between. Germline V CDR1 and CDR2: SEHNR, FQNEAQ (reference sequence). The CDR3, as DNA: TGTGCCAGTAGATCTGGGGCCAACGTCCTGACTTTC. This codes for CASRSGANVLTF.

The DNA of the CDR3 is TGTGCCAGCGGGCCCAGGAGGCGTCCTAACTATGGCTACACCTTC. Amino acids: CASGPRRRPNYGYTF. The chain joins TRBV11-2 to TRBJ1-2; D call uncertain. Germline loops: CDR1 SGHAT, CDR2 FQNNGV. The ends were cut back, 8 bases at V and 0 bases at J, with 16 bases in the middle. This CDR3 is 15 amino acids long.

The rearrangement uses TRBV11-2 and TRBJ2-5, with no clear D. Trimming took 2 bases from V and 4 from J, leaving 8 bases between them. The CDR3 is 13 amino acids. Germline V gene data show CDR1 as SGHAT and CDR2 as FQNNGV. CDR3 nucleotide sequence: TGTGCCAGCAGCTTATCTAACAGAGAGACCCAGTACTTC. It codes for CASSLSNRETQYF.

The rearrangement uses TRBV30 and TRBJ2-1; D unclear. Germline V gene lookup returns CDR1 GTSNPN and CDR2 SVGIG (reference sequence). The CDR3 sequence is 15 residues long. V was pared by 2 bases and J by 0 bases, with 11 bases between. In DNA form, the CDR3 reads TGTGCCTGGAGTTTCGGTGGGGTCTCCTACAATGAGCAGTTCTTC. Translation: CAWSFGGVSYNEQFF.

This rearrangement joins TRBV7-2 to TRBJ1-5, with no clear D. Germline V CDR1 and CDR2: SGHTA, FQGNSA. V lost 4 bases to trimming and J lost 3 bases, with 4 bases between them. CDR3 size: 12 residues. The DNA of the CDR3 is TGTGCCAGCAGCTACCTCAATCAGCCCCAGCATTTT. This sequence encodes CASSYLNQPQHF.

CDR3 sequence: CASRGDSQNYGYTF. CDR3 nucleotide sequence: TGTGCCAGTAGAGGGGACAGTCAAAACTATGGCTACACCTTC. The gene calls are TRBV19 and TRBJ1-2; 7 nucleotides align to TRBD1. Germline V gene sequence: CDR1 LNHDA, CDR2 SQIVND (reference sequence). This CDR3 has 14 residues. The junction had 6 bases not matched to a gene; V was cut back by 6 bases and J by 2 bases.

The rearrangement joins TRBV7-2 to TRBJ2-3; 9 nucleotides align to TRBD2. With V trimmed by 2 bases and J by 5 bases, 11 bases remained unmatched. CDR1 and CDR2 from the germline V gene are SGHTA and FQGNSA. The length of the CDR3 is 17 residues. Here the CDR3 reads CASSLSGLAGGLDTQYF. CDR3 coding DNA: TGTGCCAGCAGCTTATCGGGACTAGCCGGAGGGTTAGATACGCAGTATTTT.

V usage is TRBV10-3 and J usage is TRBJ1-1; D not certain. Germline lookup yields CDR1 ENHRY and CDR2 SYGVKD. V shed 0 bases and J shed 0 bases, with 2 bases lying between them. This CDR3 comprises 13 residues. The CDR3 sequence: CAISESLNTEAFF. The CDR3 DNA reads TGTGCCATCAGTGAGTCACTGAACACTGAAGCTTTCTTT.

This rearrangement joins TRBV7-6 to TRBJ2-3; D remains unclear. The germline V gene encodes CDR1 SGHVS and CDR2 FNYEAQ. V was trimmed by 0 bases and J by 3 bases, leaving 10 bases between them. This CDR3 has 15 amino acids. The CDR3 region has the DNA TGTGCCAGCAGCTTAGCGTGGAGTGAGACAGATACGCAGTATTTT. Encoded protein: CASSLAWSETDTQYF.

The CDR3 spells CASSGSGSTDTQYF. CDR3 nucleotides: TGTGCCAGCAGCGGCAGCGGGAGCACAGATACGCAGTATTTT. The genes are TRBV9 and TRBJ2-3; D perhaps matches TRBD2 (6 bases). The CDR3 loop spans 14 amino acids. The ends were cut back, 3 bases at V and 0 bases at J, with 8 bases in the middle. Germline assignment: CDR1 SGDLS and CDR2 YYNGEE. The whole variable domain, remainder taken from reference TRBV9 and TRBJ2-3, is DSGVTQTPKHLITATGQRVTLRCSPRSGDLSVYWYQQSLDQGLQFLIQYYNGEERAKGNILERFSAQQFPDLHSELNLSSLELGDSALYFCASSGSGSTDTQYFGPGTRLTVL.

The chain couples TRBV11-3 to TRBJ2-1, with no clear D. This CDR3 is built from 13 residues. Trimming shortened V by 3 bases and J by 10 bases, and 13 bases separated the two germline ends. Germline lookup yields CDR1 SGHNT and CDR2 YENEEA. The CDR3 DNA sequence: TGTGCCAGCAGCTTGCGCAGGTTGGACGAGCAGTTCTTC. Its translation: CASSLRRLDEQFF.

The DNA of the CDR3 is TGTGCCAGCAGCCCAGGGGGGGCTCCAGCTGAAGCTTTCTTT. As protein: CASSPGGAPAEAFF. This sequence joins TRBV28 and TRBJ1-1, with TRBD1 identical over 7 bases. The CDR3 covers 14 residues. CDR1 MDHEN and CDR2 SYDVKM come from the germline V gene. V gave up 6 bases and J gave up 6 bases; unmatched junction bases: 10.

This rearrangement joins TRBV6-5 to TRBJ1-1; D remains unclear. The CDR3 totals 14 residues. V was cut by 0 bases and J by 4 bases, with 9 bases left in between. Germline CDR1 reads MNHEY; CDR2 reads SVGAGI. The CDR3 loop reads CASSYSQRGTEAFF. The CDR3, as DNA: TGTGCCAGCAGTTACTCGCAGCGGGGCACTGAAGCTTTCTTT.

The chain recombines TRBV7-9 with TRBJ2-4; D perhaps matches TRBD2 (7 bases). V was cut by 10 bases and J by 0 bases, with 16 bases left in between. This CDR3 spans 15 amino acids. Germline V lookup: CDR1 SEHNR, CDR2 FQNEAQ (reference sequence). The CDR3 loop reads CATGGRGIAKNIQYF. CDR3 nucleotide sequence: TGTGCCACCGGGGGGCGGGGGATAGCCAAAAACATTCAGTACTTC.

The V call is TRBV27, the J call TRBJ2-1; D ambiguous. Germline V CDR1 and CDR2: MNHEY, SMNVEV (reference sequence). The CDR3 length is 18 residues. Trimming took off 5 bases at V and 0 bases at J, with 20 bases between the two ends. CDR3 nucleotide sequence: TGTGCCAGCAGTCCCCGCCCATTGGGGTCAGACTCCTACAATGAGCAGTTCTTC. Amino acid sequence: CASSPRPLGSDSYNEQFF.